A selection of T cell receptor beta chains follows, all from one sample in a study of blood T cells in healthy people across ages. TCRdb reprocessed the 5' RACE reads with MiXCR, giving one entry per CDR3 protein. Here the sample spans some 780,000 distinct CDR3 sequences, 56% being singletons. Material: blood. The receptor set was obtained from a man aged 35 to 55 in good health. Both conserved end residues are part of each CDR3. A D gene is named only where the DNA matches it firmly. Size values are once, few and many counts, or a class for expanded clones, and some rows have none.

d_call: NA; j_call: TRBJ2-6; v_call: TRBV7-2; clone_size: few; cdr3_aa: CASDINAGANVLTF
d_call: TRBD1; j_call: TRBJ1-1; v_call: TRBV4-1; clone_size: NA; cdr3_aa: CASSQGAGTVNTEAFF
d_call: NA; j_call: TRBJ2-3; v_call: TRBV2; clone_size: once; cdr3_aa: CASSDGITDTQYF
d_call: NA; j_call: TRBJ2-5; v_call: TRBV6-6; clone_size: NA; cdr3_aa: CAYARGSGETQYF
d_call: NA; j_call: TRBJ2-1; v_call: TRBV6-5; clone_size: NA; cdr3_aa: CASRETQRNEQFF
d_call: NA; j_call: TRBJ2-5; v_call: TRBV27; clone_size: NA; cdr3_aa: CASSITLQETQYF
d_call: NA; j_call: TRBJ1-6; v_call: TRBV27; clone_size: NA; cdr3_aa: CASSEHRDSPLHF
d_call: NA; j_call: TRBJ1-4; v_call: TRBV7-9; clone_size: NA; cdr3_aa: CASTPATNEKLFF
d_call: TRBD2; j_call: TRBJ2-7; v_call: TRBV4-1; clone_size: few; cdr3_aa: CASSQGPPRVPGLAGISSSYEQYF
d_call: NA; j_call: TRBJ1-1; v_call: TRBV2; clone_size: NA; cdr3_aa: CASIRQGLPEAFF
d_call: TRBD1; j_call: TRBJ1-2; v_call: TRBV24-1; clone_size: NA; cdr3_aa: CALGEGARYNYGYTF
d_call: TRBD1; j_call: TRBJ1-1; v_call: TRBV20-1; clone_size: NA; cdr3_aa: CSARDDRVLSTEAFF
d_call: TRBD1; j_call: TRBJ1-6; v_call: TRBV5-1; clone_size: NA; cdr3_aa: CASKTAGTGASPLHF
d_call: TRBD1; j_call: TRBJ1-1; v_call: TRBV13; clone_size: NA; cdr3_aa: CASSLVGGQGGKAEAFF
d_call: NA; j_call: TRBJ1-6; v_call: TRBV2; clone_size: NA; cdr3_aa: CASSVDSPENSPLHF
d_call: NA; j_call: TRBJ2-3; v_call: TRBV10-3; clone_size: NA; cdr3_aa: CAIRDTLSTDTQYF
d_call: NA; j_call: TRBJ1-5; v_call: TRBV12-3/TRBV12-4; clone_size: few; cdr3_aa: CASSPGGGDQPQHF
d_call: NA; j_call: TRBJ2-7; v_call: TRBV2; clone_size: NA; cdr3_aa: CASSDRGITSYEQYF
d_call: TRBD2; j_call: TRBJ2-5; v_call: TRBV20-1; clone_size: few; cdr3_aa: CSAGGLAGGSGTQYF
d_call: TRBD2; j_call: TRBJ2-5; v_call: TRBV30; clone_size: NA; cdr3_aa: CAWKSLASGGETQYF
d_call: NA; j_call: TRBJ2-7; v_call: TRBV5-1; clone_size: NA; cdr3_aa: CASSLGGAESSYNEQYF
d_call: TRBD2; j_call: TRBJ2-1; v_call: TRBV20-1; clone_size: few; cdr3_aa: CSASASGTSVYNEQFF